The sequence of this T cell receptor beta chain was determined in a study of blood T cell repertoires in COVID-19. Study-wide background: Collection of acute and convalescent COVID-19 samples took place in the United States, Italy and Spain. PBMCs, B-cell-depleted T cells, or T cells were the source of the cDNA or gDNA that made up the material.

Original handling: Researchers report that nucleated cell counts were estimated from reference gene primer amplification. The data were produced by immunoSEQ multiplex PCR, yet TCRdb's version contains in-frame clones alone and is incomplete. The V and J calls and clone size are taken from that table; D and trimming were inferred from the DNA. The sample carries about 170,000 clones, around 85% recorded once. Germline loops: CDR1 MNHEY, CDR2 SVGAGI. There are 14 residues in the CDR3. V gave up 2 bases and J gave up 5 bases, with 12 bases separating them. The sequencing sample was made of peripheral blood. The rearrangement joins TRBV6-5 to TRBJ1-2; D unresolved. The clonotype originates from a man aged 55 to 70 who had recovered from COVID-19. CDR3 DNA sequence: TGTGCCAGCAGTTACCGGGGATCCGGATATGGCTACACCTTC. Residues: CASSYRGSGYGYTF.